Shown below are 9 T cell receptor beta chains from a single sample sequenced in a study of T cells in Graves' hyperthyroidism and ophthalmopathy. RNA transcripts gave rise to amplified TCR beta CDR3 regions. The HTBI primer set served for first-round RT-PCR of the TCR CDR3. TCRdb fed the multiplex PCR reads into MiXCR, producing one record per CDR3 protein. The sample lists 340,000 or so distinct CDR3 sequences, around a sixth seen once, with about 49% in the top ten. Sequenced material: blood. Receptors were obtained from a woman between 45 and 65 years old with Graves' hyperthyroidism.

The chain has TRBV27 and TRBJ2-3; TRBD1 agrees at 8 bases. This CDR3 spans 19 amino acids. The germline V gene encodes CDR1 MNHEY and CDR2 SMNVEV (reference sequence). Trimming at V came to 4 bases and at J to 1 base, leaving 16 bases not matched to a gene. CDR3 sequence reads: CASSSTRRGRLKGTDTQYF. DNA for the CDR3: TGTGCCAGCAGTTCGACCCGCAGGGGGCGCCTAAAGGGCACAGATACGCAGTATTTT.

The gene calls are TRBV19 and TRBJ2-3, with 9 bases lining up with TRBD1. Trimming took 6 bases from V and 10 from J; bases not matched to a gene: 2. This CDR3 has 11 amino acids. Looked up from germline, CDR1 is LNHDA and CDR2 is SQIVND (reference sequence). The CDR3 coding sequence is TGTGCCAGTAGACAGGGGGCAGCGCAGTATTTT. Translation: CASRQGAAQYF.

This clonotype was seen repeatedly, ten times or more. The rearrangement joins TRBV18 to TRBJ1-2; 7 bases are shared with TRBD1. CDR1 and CDR2 (germline): KGHSH, LQKENI. The CDR3 loop spans 16 amino acids. After removal of 3 bases from V and 8 bases from J, the junction contained 15 bases not matched to a gene. The CDR3 region is CASSPSSGTEAAGYTF. The CDR3 nucleotides are TGTGCCAGCTCACCTTCCTCCGGGACAGAAGCTGCCGGCTACACCTTC.

This clonotype was seen only a few times. Here the CDR3 DNA reads TGTGCCAGCACCCTCCCCTCCTACAATGAGCAGTTCTTC. This translates into CASTLPSYNEQFF. The chain carries TRBV28 and TRBJ2-1; D is unresolved. Germline V gene lookup returns CDR1 MDHEN and CDR2 SYDVKM. Trimming shortened V by 7 bases and J by 0 bases, and 7 bases separated the two germline ends. This CDR3 region has 13 residues.

This chain joins TRBV20-1 and TRBJ2-7, with 10 bases identical to TRBD1. Losses at the gene ends were 6 bases for V and 3 bases for J; bases not matched to a gene: 8. The CDR3 contains 14 residues. The V gene's germline CDR1 is DFQATT and CDR2 SNEGSKA (reference sequence). CDR3 sequence reads: CSAQGQGSFYEQYF. Written as DNA, the CDR3 is TGCAGTGCCCAGGGACAGGGGTCTTTCTACGAGCAGTACTTC.

The chain combines TRBV5-1 with TRBJ2-3; TRBD2 agrees at 8 bases. V lost 6 bases to trimming and J lost 6 bases; unmatched junction nucleotides: 9. CDR1 SGHRS and CDR2 YFSETQ come from the germline V gene. CDR3 size: 14 residues. The CDR3: CASTQPGLGDTQYF. In nucleotides, the CDR3 is TGCGCCAGCACACAACCGGGACTAGGGGATACGCAGTATTTT.

The DNA of the CDR3 is TGTGCCAGCAGCGCCATGCCGGGAAGCGACAAGGCGTTCTTC. The encoded protein is CASSAMPGSDKAFF. The chain has TRBV9 and TRBJ2-1; D is perhaps TRBD2 (5 bases). Per the germline V gene, CDR1 is SGDLS and CDR2 is YYNGEE. Trimming took off 3 bases at V and 15 bases at J, with 22 bases between the two ends. The CDR3 contains 14 residues.

This clonotype was found a few times. The rearrangement uses TRBV29-1 and TRBJ2-1; perhaps TRBD2 as D (6 bases). This CDR3 spans 13 amino acids. V was trimmed by 6 bases and J by 9 bases, leaving 18 bases between them. CDR1 and CDR2 from the germline V gene are SQVTM and ANQGSEA. The CDR3 DNA reads as TGCAGCGTCGCGGGACTCCCAAGCAGTGAGCAGTTCTTC. This sequence encodes CSVAGLPSSEQFF.

The V gene is TRBV4-1, the J gene TRBJ1-2; TRBD1 is a possible D gene (6 bases). V was trimmed by 0 bases and J by 7 bases, leaving 12 bases between them. The CDR3 sequence is 14 residues long. Germline V lookup: CDR1 MGHRA, CDR2 YSYEKL. The CDR3 loop is CASSQDLGAGGYTF. The CDR3 DNA reads TGCGCCAGCAGCCAAGATCTGGGGGCAGGTGGCTACACCTTC.